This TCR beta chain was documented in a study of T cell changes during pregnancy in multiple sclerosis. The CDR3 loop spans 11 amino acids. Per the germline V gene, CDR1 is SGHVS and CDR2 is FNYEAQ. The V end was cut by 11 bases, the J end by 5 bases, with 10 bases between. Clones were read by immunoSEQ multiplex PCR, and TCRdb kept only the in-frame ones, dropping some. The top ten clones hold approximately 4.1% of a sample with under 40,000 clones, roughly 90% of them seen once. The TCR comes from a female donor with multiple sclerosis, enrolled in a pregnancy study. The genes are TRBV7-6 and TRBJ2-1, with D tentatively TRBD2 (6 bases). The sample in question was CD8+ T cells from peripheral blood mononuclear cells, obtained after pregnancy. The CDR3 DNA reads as TGTGCCTCCTCTAGCGACAATGAGCAGTTCTTC. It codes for CASSSDNEQFF.